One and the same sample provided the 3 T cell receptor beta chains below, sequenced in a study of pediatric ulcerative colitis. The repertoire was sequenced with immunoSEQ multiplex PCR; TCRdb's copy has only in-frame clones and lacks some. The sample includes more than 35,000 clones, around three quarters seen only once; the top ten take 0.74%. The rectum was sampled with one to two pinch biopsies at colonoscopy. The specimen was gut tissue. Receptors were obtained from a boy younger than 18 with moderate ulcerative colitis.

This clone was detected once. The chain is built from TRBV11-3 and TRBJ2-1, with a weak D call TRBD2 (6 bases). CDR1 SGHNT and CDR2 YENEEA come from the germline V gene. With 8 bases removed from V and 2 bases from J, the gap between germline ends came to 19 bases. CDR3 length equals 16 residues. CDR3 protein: CASASPLATTYNEQFF. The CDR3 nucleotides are TGTGCCAGCGCAAGCCCCCTAGCGACAACCTACAATGAGCAGTTCTTC.

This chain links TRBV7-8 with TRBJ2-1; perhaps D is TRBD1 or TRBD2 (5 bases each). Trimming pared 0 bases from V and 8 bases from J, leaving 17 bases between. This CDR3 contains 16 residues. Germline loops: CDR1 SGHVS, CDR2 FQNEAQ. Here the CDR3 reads CASSLAGTFRVDEQFF. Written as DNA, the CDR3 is TGTGCCAGCAGCTTAGCTGGGACCTTCAGGGTTGATGAGCAGTTCTTC.

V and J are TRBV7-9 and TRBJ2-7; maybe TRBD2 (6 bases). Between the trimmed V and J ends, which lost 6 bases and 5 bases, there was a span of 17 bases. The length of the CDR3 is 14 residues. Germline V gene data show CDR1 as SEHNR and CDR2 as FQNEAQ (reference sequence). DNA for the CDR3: TGTGCCAGCAGGTATTACCCGTGGGGGGACGAGCAGTACTTC. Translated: CASRYYPWGDEQYF.